These 7 T cell receptor beta chains came from one sample sequenced in a study of cytomegalovirus exposure and HLA in healthy donors. The PCR had 60 Vbeta and 13 Jbeta primers. Repertoires were generated with immunoSEQ multiplex PCR, while TCRdb's copy carries only in-frame clones and drops some. The sample yields some 79,000 clones, 63% seen once. Material for sequencing was PBMCs. All receptors come from a woman aged 40 to 50 in good health and CMV-seropositive.

This clone was detected once. The rearrangement joins TRBV27 to TRBJ1-1; the D gene is possibly TRBD1 (5 bases). V lost 4 bases, J lost 0 bases, and 9 bases lay in between. The CDR3 is 14 amino acids. Germline V gives CDR1 MNHEY, CDR2 SMNVEV (reference sequence). The CDR3 region is CASSSAQVNTEAFF. Here the CDR3 DNA reads TGTGCCAGCAGTTCTGCACAGGTGAACACTGAAGCTTTCTTT.

This rearrangement joins TRBV28 to TRBJ2-2; a weak D match, TRBD1 (6 bases). V lost 9 bases, J lost 2 bases, and 16 bases lay in between. CDR3 length: 15 residues. CDR1 is MDHEN and CDR2 is SYDVKM in the germline V gene. The CDR3: CASRETGDNTGELFF. CDR3 DNA sequence: TGTGCCAGTAGGGAGACAGGCGATAACACCGGGGAGCTGTTTTTT.

The rearrangement joins TRBV4-2 to TRBJ2-7, with D possibly matching TRBD2 (5 bases). V shed 0 bases and J shed 0 bases, with 18 bases lying between them. The CDR3 is made up of 18 amino acids. The germline CDR1 and CDR2 sequences are LGHNA and YNFKEQ. The CDR3 region has the DNA TGTGCCAGCAGCCAAGACCGATGGAGGACCGCGAGCTCCTACGAGCAGTACTTC. Protein product: CASSQDRWRTASSYEQYF.

The CDR3 nucleotides read TGTGCCAGCAGTGGGGACAGGGGCTCTGGGGCCAACGTCCTGACTTTC. Protein sequence: CASSGDRGSGANVLTF. This rearrangement joins TRBV2 to TRBJ2-6, with TRBD1 identical over 10 bases. Germline trimming cut 4 bases from V and 0 bases from J; bases unmatched to any gene: 0. Germline CDR1 is SNHLY and CDR2 is FYNNEI. CDR3 length: 16 amino acids.

Remarks on this clone: The junction shows a germline mismatch at one end, possibly a read error. The chain links TRBV7-2 to TRBJ2-3; 8 bases are a match to TRBD2. Per the germline V gene, CDR1 is SGHTA and CDR2 is FQGNSA. The CDR3 has 17 residues. CDR3 loop: CVSSLWVAGGGTDTQYF. CDR3 DNA sequence: TGTGTCAGCAGCTTATGGGTCGCGGGAGGAGGGACAGATACGCAGTATTTT. Complete variable domain (other parts from reference TRBV7-2 and TRBJ2-3): GAGVSQSPSNKVTEKGKDVELRCDPISGHTALYWYRQSLGQGLEFLIYFQGNSAPDKSGLPSDRFSAERTGGSVSTLTIQRTQQEDSAVYLCVSSLWVAGGGTDTQYFGPGTRLTVL.

This sequence joins TRBV10-3 and TRBJ2-2, with 7 bases aligning to TRBD1. J was trimmed by 3 bases and V by 6 bases; bases with no gene match: 4. The CDR3 extends over 14 amino acids. Germline CDR1 is ENHRY and CDR2 is SYGVKD. This chain's CDR3 is CAIRGDSYTGELFF. As DNA, the CDR3 is TGTGCCATCAGGGGGGACAGTTACACCGGGGAGCTGTTTTTT.

A few counts support this clone. The chain combines TRBV15 with TRBJ2-1; D might be TRBD2 (6 bases). The V end lost 0 bases, the J end lost 3 bases, and 9 bases lay between the germline ends. CDR1 LNHNV and CDR2 YYDKDF come from the germline V gene (reference sequence). CDR3 length equals 15 residues. The CDR3 nucleotides are TGTGCCACCAGCAGAGACGGGGACTTCTACAATGAGCAGTTCTTC. Translated: CATSRDGDFYNEQFF. Variable domain in full (rest from reference TRBV15 and TRBJ2-1): DAMVIQNPRYQVTQFGKPVTLSCSQTLNHNVMYWYQQKSSQAPKLLFHYYDKDFNNEADTPDNFQSRRPNTSFCFLDIRSPGLGDTAMYLCATSRDGDFYNEQFFGPGTRLTVL.